The rows below give T cell receptor beta chains drawn from one sample of a study of blood T cells in healthy people across ages. Via MiXCR, TCRdb re-called the 5' RACE reads, giving one row per CDR3 protein. The sample includes under 950,000 distinct CDR3 sequences, 20% to 25% seen only once; the top ten take 22%. The material sequenced was blood. The receptors originated from a man aged 70-80 years in good health. CDR3s include the opening cysteine and the closing phenylalanine or tryptophan. A D gene is named only where the DNA matches it firmly. Clone size is not always given. Where it is, it says once, few, many or a class for expanded clones.

j_call d_call v_call clone_size cdr3_nt cdr3_aa
TRBJ1-4 TRBD1 TRBV30 NA TGTGCCTGGAATCCGGGACAGGGGGTCTCGAAACTGTTTTTT CAWNPGQGVSKLFF
TRBJ1-6 NA TRBV12-3/TRBV12-4 many TGTGCCAGCAGTTTAAGTCGAGGAACACCCCTCCACTTT CASSLSRGTPLHF
TRBJ2-1 NA TRBV28 many TGTGCCAGCACTCGGGGCGGGGCTATTACTAGCTACAATGAGCAGTTCTTC CASTRGGAITSYNEQFF
TRBJ1-2 TRBD1 TRBV7-2 few TGTGCCAGCAGCAAAGGGACAGCTAACTATGGCTACACCTTC CASSKGTANYGYTF
TRBJ1-2 NA TRBV5-1 few TGCGCCAGCACCGAAGGGACGGCCAACTATGGCTACACCTTC CASTEGTANYGYTF
TRBJ2-3 NA TRBV5-1 few TGCGCCAGCAGCTTCCGGGACCCCGCGACAGATACGCAGTATTTT CASSFRDPATDTQYF
TRBJ2-3 TRBD2 TRBV27 NA TGTGCCAGCAGTTCCCTAGCGGTCCAGGGTACGCAGTATTTT CASSSLAVQGTQYF
TRBJ1-4 TRBD1 TRBV18 few TGTGCCAGCTCACCAGACAGGGCCTCTAATGAAAAACTGTTTTTT CASSPDRASNEKLFF
TRBJ1-4 NA TRBV7-2 few TGTGCCAGCAGACAACAGGGAGGGAATGAAAAACTGTTTTTT CASRQQGGNEKLFF
TRBJ2-3 NA TRBV29-1 NA TGCAGCGTTGAAGATACGGGAGCAGATACGCAGTATTTT CSVEDTGADTQYF
TRBJ1-2 NA TRBV6-5 NA TGTGCCAGCAGCAGGAACAGACCAAACTATGGCTACACCTTC CASSRNRPNYGYTF
TRBJ2-2 TRBD2 TRBV28 NA TGTGCCAGCTTCCCCAGCGGGGCAAACACCGGGGAGCTGTTTTTT CASFPSGANTGELFF
TRBJ2-2 NA TRBV7-2 once TGTGCCAGCAGCTTAGGAGGCGGGAAGACCGGGGAGCTGTTTTTT CASSLGGGKTGELFF
TRBJ2-1 NA TRBV14 NA TGTGCCAGCAGCCAAGGAGCGGGCAGGCTCTACAATGAGCAGTTCTTC CASSQGAGRLYNEQFF
TRBJ2-5 NA TRBV6-6 few TGTGCCAGCAGTTACTCGGGGCACCAAGAGACCCAGTACTTC CASSYSGHQETQYF
TRBJ1-2 NA TRBV28 NA TGTGCCAGAAGTAAAGACAAGGTCGAAGGCTACACCTTC CARSKDKVEGYTF